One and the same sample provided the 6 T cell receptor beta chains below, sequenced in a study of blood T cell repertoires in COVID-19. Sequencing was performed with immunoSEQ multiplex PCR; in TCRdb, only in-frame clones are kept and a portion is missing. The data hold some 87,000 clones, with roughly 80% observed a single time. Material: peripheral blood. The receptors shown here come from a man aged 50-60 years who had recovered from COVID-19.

In nucleotides, the CDR3 is TGTGCCAGCAGTTTACAGACGGGAGGCGCTTACAATGAGCAGTTCTTC. Encoded protein: CASSLQTGGAYNEQFF. The chain recombines TRBV27 with TRBJ2-1; 7 nucleotides match TRBD2. From germline, CDR1 is MNHEY and CDR2 SMNVEV (reference sequence). The CDR3 length is 16 residues. After removal of 2 bases from V and 4 bases from J, the junction contained 8 bases not matched to a gene.

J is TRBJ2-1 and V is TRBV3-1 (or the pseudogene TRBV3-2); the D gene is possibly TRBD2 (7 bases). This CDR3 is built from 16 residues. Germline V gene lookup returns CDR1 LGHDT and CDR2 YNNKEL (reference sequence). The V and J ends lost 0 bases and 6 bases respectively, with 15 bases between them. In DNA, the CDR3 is TGTGCCAGCAGCCAAGAGAGGGCTAGGGGGGGCAATGAGCAGTTCTTC. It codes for CASSQERARGGNEQFF.

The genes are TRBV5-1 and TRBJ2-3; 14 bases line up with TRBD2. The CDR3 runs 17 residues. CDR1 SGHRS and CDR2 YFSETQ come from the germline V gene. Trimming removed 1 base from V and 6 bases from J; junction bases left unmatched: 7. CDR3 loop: CASSLPTSGGVSDTQYF. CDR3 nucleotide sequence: TGCGCCAGCAGCTTGCCGACTAGCGGGGGGGTTTCGGATACGCAGTATTTT. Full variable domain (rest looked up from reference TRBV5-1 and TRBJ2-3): KAGVTQTPRYLIKTRGQQVTLSCSPISGHRSVSWYQQTPGQGLQFLFEYFSETQRNKGNFPGRFSGRQFSNSRSEMNVSTLELGDSALYLCASSLPTSGGVSDTQYFGPGTRLTVL.

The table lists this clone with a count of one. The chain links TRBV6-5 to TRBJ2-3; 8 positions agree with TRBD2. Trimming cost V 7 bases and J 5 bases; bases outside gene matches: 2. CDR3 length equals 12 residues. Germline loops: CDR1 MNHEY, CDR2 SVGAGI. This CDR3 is CASTGGQDTQYF. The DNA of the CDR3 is TGTGCCAGCACGGGGGGGCAAGATACGCAGTATTTT.

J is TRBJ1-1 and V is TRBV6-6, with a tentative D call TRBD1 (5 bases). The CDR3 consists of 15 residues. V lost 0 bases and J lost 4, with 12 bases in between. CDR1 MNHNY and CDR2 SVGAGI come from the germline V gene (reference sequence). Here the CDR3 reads CASSYSGGGSTEAFF. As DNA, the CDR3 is TGTGCCAGCAGTTACTCTGGGGGGGGGAGCACTGAAGCTTTCTTT.

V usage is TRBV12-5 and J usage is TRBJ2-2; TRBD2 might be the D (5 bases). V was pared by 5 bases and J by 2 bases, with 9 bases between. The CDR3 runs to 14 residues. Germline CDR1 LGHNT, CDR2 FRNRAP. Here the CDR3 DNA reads TGTGCTAGTGGTCTGGGAGAAAACACCGGGGAGCTGTTTTTT. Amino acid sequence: CASGLGENTGELFF.